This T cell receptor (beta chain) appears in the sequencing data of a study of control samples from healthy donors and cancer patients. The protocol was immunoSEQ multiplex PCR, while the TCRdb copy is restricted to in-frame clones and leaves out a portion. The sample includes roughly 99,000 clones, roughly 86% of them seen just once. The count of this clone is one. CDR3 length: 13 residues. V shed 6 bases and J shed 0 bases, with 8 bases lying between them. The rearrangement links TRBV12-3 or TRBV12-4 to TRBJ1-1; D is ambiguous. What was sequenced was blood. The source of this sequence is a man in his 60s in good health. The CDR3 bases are TGTGCCAGCAGAGCGTACATGAACACTGAAGCTTTCTTT. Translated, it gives CASRAYMNTEAFF.